These 17 T cell receptor beta chains came from one sample sequenced in a study of blood T cell repertoires in COVID-19. Libraries were prepared by immunoSEQ multiplex PCR; TCRdb keeps only in-frame clonotypes and omits some of them. This sample has about 220,000 clones, with 83% found just once. Sequenced input: PBMCs or T cells enriched from blood (not recorded which). The receptors shown here come from a woman aged 45-59 years who had been exposed to COVID-19.

This clone came up a few times. V gene TRBV4-2 combines with J gene TRBJ2-2; possible D gene TRBD2, 7 bases. The V gene's germline CDR1 is LGHNA and CDR2 YNFKEQ. The CDR3 spans 16 residues. V was shortened by 4 bases and J by 4 bases, with 16 bases between the two germline ends. The CDR3 here is CASSPPRGGGTGELFF. The CDR3 coding sequence is TGTGCCAGCAGCCCCCCTAGGGGGGGAGGCACCGGGGAGCTGTTTTTT.

This clone has just one count. The rearrangement links TRBV3-1 (or the pseudogene TRBV3-2) to TRBJ1-6; 10 bases are a match to TRBD1. The V gene's germline CDR1 is LGHDT and CDR2 YNNKEL (reference sequence). The CDR3 contains 16 residues. Trimming cost V 1 base and J 9 bases; bases outside gene matches: 6. The CDR3 DNA reads as TGTGCCAGCAGCCAAGGGGACAGGGGAATTAGTTCACCCCTCCACTTT. Translation gives CASSQGDRGISSPLHF.

The table lists this clone with a few counts. The V gene is TRBV5-5, the J gene TRBJ1-2, with D unresolved. The length of the CDR3 is 13 residues. Germline assignment: CDR1 SGHKS and CDR2 YYEKEE (reference sequence). V shed 1 base and J shed 0 bases, with 4 bases lying between them. The CDR3 is CASSLSANYGYTF. CDR3 coding DNA: TGTGCCAGCAGCTTGTCCGCTAACTATGGCTACACCTTC.

V usage is TRBV9 and J usage is TRBJ2-2, with TRBD2 as a possible D gene (7 bases). Looked up from germline, CDR1 is SGDLS and CDR2 is YYNGEE. Trimming pared 4 bases from V and 7 bases from J, leaving 20 bases between. The CDR3 is 16 amino acids. The CDR3 DNA reads TGTGCCAGCAGCCCCGTTAGGGGGGGACGAGGCGGGGAGCTGTTTTTT. Amino acid sequence: CASSPVRGGRGGELFF.

This chain joins TRBV4-2 and TRBJ1-2; 8 bases line up with TRBD1. V shed 1 base and J 6 bases; nucleotides not matched to a gene: 4. The CDR3 loop spans 14 amino acids. CDR1 is LGHNA, CDR2 YNFKEQ, per germline. The CDR3 here is CASSQADRDNGYTF. The DNA of the CDR3 is TGTGCCAGCAGCCAAGCGGACAGGGACAATGGCTACACCTTC.

This rearrangement joins TRBV4-1 to TRBJ1-2; 12 bases agree with TRBD1. Germline V gives CDR1 MGHRA, CDR2 YSYEKL. V was clipped by 6 bases and J by 6 bases; unmatched bases: 5. The CDR3 is 14 residues long. The CDR3 nucleotides are TGCGCCAGCAGGGGGGGACAGGGGGCAAATGGCTACACCTTC. Translation gives CASRGGQGANGYTF.

This sequence joins TRBV4-3 and TRBJ2-3; 10 bases are a match to TRBD2. V lost 5 bases to trimming and J lost 4 bases; unmatched junction nucleotides: 6. The CDR3 runs to 15 residues. CDR1 and CDR2 (germline): LGHNA, YSLEER. The CDR3 sequence is CASSNLAGVADTQYF. The CDR3, as DNA: TGCGCCAGCAGCAACCTAGCGGGGGTGGCAGATACGCAGTATTTT.

The chain combines TRBV3-1 (or the pseudogene TRBV3-2) with TRBJ1-3; TRBD1 matches at 10 bases. The CDR3 extends over 12 amino acids. Trimming removed 6 bases from V and 10 bases from J; junction bases left unmatched: 3. The V gene's germline CDR1 is LGHDT and CDR2 YNNKEL (reference sequence). The CDR3 here is CASRGDRGTIYF. CDR3 sequence (DNA): TGTGCCAGCAGAGGGGACAGGGGAACCATATATTTT.

The J gene is TRBJ2-7, the V gene TRBV5-4; D might be TRBD1 (6 bases). The CDR3 spans 15 residues. V dropped 3 bases and J dropped 2 bases, with 15 bases sitting between them. Germline CDR1 SGHNT, CDR2 YYREEE (reference sequence). CDR3 residues: CASSSSGTHTYEQYF. The CDR3 region has the DNA TGTGCCAGCAGCTCCTCCGGGACACATACCTACGAGCAGTACTTC.

DNA of the CDR3: TGTGCCAGCGAAGATCCCCGCTCAGGAGGAAACACCATATATTTT. As protein: CASEDPRSGGNTIYF. The V call is TRBV7-9, the J call TRBJ1-3; D not resolved. This CDR3 is built from 15 residues. Germline V gene sequence: CDR1 SEHNR, CDR2 FQNEAQ (reference sequence). V gave up 8 bases and J gave up 4 bases, with 18 bases separating them.

The chain is built from TRBV6-5 and TRBJ1-2; D is undetermined. This CDR3 is 13 amino acids long. Trimming stripped 3 bases from V and 4 bases from J, with 9 bases between. Per germline, CDR1 MNHEY and CDR2 SVGAGI. The DNA for the CDR3 is TGTGCCAGCAGTTATGCGGGCCCCTATGGCTACACCTTC. This gives the protein CASSYAGPYGYTF.

The chain uses TRBV7-7 and TRBJ2-5; D possibly corresponds to TRBD2 (6 bases). Germline assignment: CDR1 SSHAT and CDR2 FNYEAQ (reference sequence). Trimming pared 6 bases from V and 2 bases from J, leaving 10 bases between. This CDR3 is 13 amino acids long. CDR3 amino acids: CASRMAGQETQYF. In nucleotides, the CDR3 is TGTGCCAGCAGGATGGCGGGGCAAGAGACCCAGTACTTC.

The chain carries TRBV24-1 and TRBJ2-1; perhaps TRBD1 as D (6 bases). The CDR3 contains 14 residues. With 9 bases removed from V and 0 bases from J, the gap between germline ends came to 11 bases. Germline V gene data show CDR1 as KGHDR and CDR2 as SFDVKD. DNA of the CDR3: TGTGCCACCTGGGGACACGACTCCTACAATGAGCAGTTCTTC. It yields the protein CATWGHDSYNEQFF.

This clone has only one observation. J is TRBJ1-2 and V is TRBV10-3; 9 bases line up with TRBD1. The CDR3 has 15 residues. Germline CDR1 reads ENHRY; CDR2 reads SYGVKD. V dropped 3 bases and J dropped 6; count of bases not matched to a gene: 8. The CDR3 sequence: CAISDYTGGDNGYTF. The DNA for the CDR3 is TGTGCCATCAGTGACTACACAGGGGGCGATAATGGCTACACCTTC.

V usage is TRBV6-4 and J usage is TRBJ1-1, with 10 bases matching TRBD1. This CDR3 comprises 13 residues. CDR1 is MRHNA, CDR2 SNTAGT, per germline. J was trimmed by 8 bases and V by 0 bases; bases with no gene match: 0. The CDR3 loop is CASSDSGQGEAFF. The CDR3 DNA is TGTGCCAGCAGTGACTCGGGACAGGGGGAAGCTTTCTTT.

V usage is TRBV19 and J usage is TRBJ1-2; the D gene is possibly TRBD1 (6 bases). Trimming shortened V by 5 bases and J by 0 bases, and 13 bases separated the two germline ends. CDR3 length: 15 residues. CDR1 LNHDA and CDR2 SQIVND come from the germline V gene (reference sequence). The DNA for the CDR3 is TGTGCCAGTAGTGCACAGGGTATGGCTAACTATGGCTACACCTTC. Protein: CASSAQGMANYGYTF.

This chain joins TRBV19 and TRBJ1-1; no firm D call. Deletions cut 4 bases from V and 0 bases from J, with 6 bases between. Germline V gene lookup returns CDR1 LNHDA and CDR2 SQIVND (reference sequence). The CDR3 consists of 13 residues. The CDR3 loop reads CASSRGLNTEAFF. The CDR3 nucleotides read TGTGCCAGTAGTAGAGGCCTGAACACTGAAGCTTTCTTT.